This T cell receptor (beta chain) was identified during a study of shared clonotypes between healthy human individuals. Every one of the donors was a Caucasian adult that lived in Nashville, Tennessee. CD4+ cells were split into CD45RA+ naive and CD45RA-negative memory subsets. The CDR3 is made up of 17 amino acids. Germline CDR1 reads GTSNPN; CDR2 reads SVGIG (reference sequence). V lost 3 bases and J 0 bases, leaving 19 bases between the germline ends. This clone was seen a handful of times. Libraries were prepared by immunoSEQ multiplex PCR; TCRdb keeps only in-frame clonotypes and omits some of them. This table has 950,000 to 1,200,000 clones, about 72% appearing once.

Sequencing was performed on memory CD4+ T cells from PBMCs. The subset was: CD45RA-negative fraction. This clonotype originated in a young man in good health. Some clones in this sample may be carry-over from other donors' samples. The rearrangement links TRBV30 to TRBJ2-3; D is undetermined. CDR3 amino acids: CAWSLNRFDPSTDTQYF. The CDR3 DNA reads TGTGCCTGGAGCTTAAACCGGTTCGACCCGAGCACAGATACGCAGTATTTT. Full variable domain (missing parts from reference TRBV30 and TRBJ2-3): SQTIHQWPATLVQPVGSPLSLECTVEGTSNPNLYWYRQAAGRGLQLLFYSVGIGQISSEVPQNLSASRPQDRQFILSSKKLLLSDSGFYLCAWSLNRFDPSTDTQYFGPGTRLTVL.